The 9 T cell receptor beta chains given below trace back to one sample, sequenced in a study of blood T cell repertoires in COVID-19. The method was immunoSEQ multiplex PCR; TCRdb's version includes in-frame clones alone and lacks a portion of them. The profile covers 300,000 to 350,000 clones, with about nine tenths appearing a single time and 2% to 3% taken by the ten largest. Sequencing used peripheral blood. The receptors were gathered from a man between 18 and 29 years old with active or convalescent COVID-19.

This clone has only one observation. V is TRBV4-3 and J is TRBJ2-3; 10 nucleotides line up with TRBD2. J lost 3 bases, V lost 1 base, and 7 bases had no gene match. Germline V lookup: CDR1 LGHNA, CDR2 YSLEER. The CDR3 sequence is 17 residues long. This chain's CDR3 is CASSQAKRGGGTDTQYF. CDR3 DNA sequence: TGCGCCAGCAGCCAAGCCAAGCGGGGGGGCGGAACAGATACGCAGTATTTT.

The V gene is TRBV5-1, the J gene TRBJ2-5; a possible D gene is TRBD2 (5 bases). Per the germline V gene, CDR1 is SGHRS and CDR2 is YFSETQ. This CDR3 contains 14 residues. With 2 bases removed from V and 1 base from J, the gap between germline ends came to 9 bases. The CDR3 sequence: CASSFSSFQETQYF. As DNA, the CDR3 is TGCGCCAGCAGCTTCTCTAGCTTCCAAGAGACCCAGTACTTC.

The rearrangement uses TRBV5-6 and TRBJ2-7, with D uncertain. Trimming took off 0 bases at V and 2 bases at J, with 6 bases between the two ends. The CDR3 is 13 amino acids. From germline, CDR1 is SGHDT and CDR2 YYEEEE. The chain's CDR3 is CASSLVQTYEQYF. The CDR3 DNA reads TGTGCCAGCAGCTTGGTACAGACCTACGAGCAGTACTTC.

This CDR3 reads CASSQDVPVVTGELFF. CDR3 DNA sequence: TGCGCCAGCAGCCAAGATGTTCCAGTCGTCACCGGGGAGCTGTTTTTT. The genes are TRBV4-1 and TRBJ2-2; D is uncertain. This CDR3 comprises 16 residues. V was cut by 0 bases and J by 4 bases, with 12 bases left in between. The V gene's germline CDR1 is MGHRA and CDR2 YSYEKL.

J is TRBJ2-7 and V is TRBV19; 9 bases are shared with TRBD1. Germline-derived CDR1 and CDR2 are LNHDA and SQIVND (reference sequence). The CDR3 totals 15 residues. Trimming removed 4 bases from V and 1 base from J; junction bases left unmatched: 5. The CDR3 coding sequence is TGTGCCAGTAGTAGGGGACAGGGCGCATCCTACGAGCAGTACTTC. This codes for CASSRGQGASYEQYF.

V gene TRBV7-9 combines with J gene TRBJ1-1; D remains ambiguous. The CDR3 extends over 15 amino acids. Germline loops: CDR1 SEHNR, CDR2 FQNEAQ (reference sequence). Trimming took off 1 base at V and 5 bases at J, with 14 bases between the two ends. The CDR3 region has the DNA TGTGCCAGCAGCTTAGTTGAACTATTAAAGACTGAAGCTTTCTTT. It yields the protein CASSLVELLKTEAFF.

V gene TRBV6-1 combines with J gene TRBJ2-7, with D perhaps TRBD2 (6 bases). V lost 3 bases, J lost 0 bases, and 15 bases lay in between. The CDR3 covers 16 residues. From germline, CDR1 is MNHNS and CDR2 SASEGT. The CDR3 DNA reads TGTGCCAGCAGTGATAGAGGAGGGCAGGTCTCCTACGAGCAGTACTTC. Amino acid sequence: CASSDRGGQVSYEQYF.

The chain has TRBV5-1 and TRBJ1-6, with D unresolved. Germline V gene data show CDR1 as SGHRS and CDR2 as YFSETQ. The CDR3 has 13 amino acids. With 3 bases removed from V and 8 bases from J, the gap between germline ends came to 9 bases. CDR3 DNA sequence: TGCGCCAGCAGCTCGGAGGGAGATTCACCCCTCCACTTT. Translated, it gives CASSSEGDSPLHF.

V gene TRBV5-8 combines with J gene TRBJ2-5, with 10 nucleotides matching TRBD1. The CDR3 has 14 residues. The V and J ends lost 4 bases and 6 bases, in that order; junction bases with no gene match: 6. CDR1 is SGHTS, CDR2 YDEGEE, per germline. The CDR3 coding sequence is TGTGCCAGCAGCAACCGGGACAGGGGACAGACCCAGTACTTC. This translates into CASSNRDRGQTQYF.